The 9 T cell receptor beta chains below all came from one sample that was sequenced in a study of cytomegalovirus exposure and HLA in healthy donors. Amplification used 60 Vbeta primers and 13 Jbeta primers. Clones were sequenced by immunoSEQ multiplex PCR, and TCRdb holds only the in-frame ones, with some missing. The table has around 99,000 clones, roughly 70% seen once. Sample: PBMCs. These receptors originate from a woman between 65 and 79 years old in good health and CMV-seropositive.

This chain connects TRBV6-5 to TRBJ1-5; 8 nucleotides align to TRBD1. The V segment lost 7 bases and the J segment 7 bases; nucleotides outside the gene matches: 3. This CDR3 has 12 residues. Germline V gene lookup returns CDR1 MNHEY and CDR2 SVGAGI. The CDR3, as DNA: TGTGCCAGCAAGACAGGGGAACAGCCCCAGCATTTT. Encoded protein: CASKTGEQPQHF.

The chain carries TRBV6-5 and TRBJ2-7, with 9 positions matching TRBD2. CDR1 is MNHEY, CDR2 SVGAGI, per germline. The junction had 4 bases not matched to a gene; V was cut back by 2 bases and J by 5 bases. CDR3 length equals 14 residues. CDR3 DNA sequence: TGTGCCAGCAGTTACGGGGGACTAGCCCACGAGCAGTACTTC. Its translation: CASSYGGLAHEQYF.

Only one count was recorded for this clone. The chain links TRBV5-6 to TRBJ2-3; 8 bases map to TRBD1. This CDR3 has 14 amino acids. V lost 3 bases to trimming and J lost 2 bases; unmatched junction nucleotides: 2. Germline CDR1 SGHDT, CDR2 YYEEEE. CDR3 DNA sequence: TGTGCCAGCAGCTCACAGGGGGTCACAGATACGCAGTATTTT. It yields the protein CASSSQGVTDTQYF.

The chain employs TRBV7-9 and TRBJ1-1; a possible D gene is TRBD1 (5 bases). Germline CDR1 and CDR2: SEHNR and FQNEAQ (reference sequence). The CDR3 consists of 15 residues. V shed 2 bases and J shed 1 base, with 11 bases lying between them. The CDR3 reads CASSLSDTENTEAFF. In DNA, the CDR3 is TGTGCCAGCAGCTTATCGGACACGGAGAACACTGAAGCTTTCTTT.

The V call is TRBV7-9, the J call TRBJ2-3; TRBD1 agrees at 8 bases. The CDR3 spans 14 residues. CDR1 SEHNR and CDR2 FQNEAQ come from the germline V gene (reference sequence). Trimming took 4 bases from V and 5 from J; bases not matched to a gene: 5. CDR3 loop: CASSSTGAGDTQYF. The CDR3 DNA follows: TGTGCCAGCAGCTCGACAGGGGCGGGAGATACGCAGTATTTT.

The table lists this clone with a count of one. The CDR3 sequence is CASSIRGMEETQYF. In nucleotides, the CDR3 is TGTGCCAGCAGTATCCGAGGGATGGAAGAGACCCAGTACTTC. The chain carries TRBV7-2 and TRBJ2-5; D possibly corresponds to TRBD2 (5 bases). In germline, CDR1 is SGHTA, CDR2 FQGNSA. The CDR3 totals 14 residues. V lost 6 bases and J 3 bases, leaving 14 bases between the germline ends.

The chain carries TRBV7-8 and TRBJ1-2, with D possibly matching TRBD1 (5 bases). V was trimmed by 0 bases and J by 0 bases, leaving 8 bases between them. The CDR3 runs to 15 residues. The V gene's germline CDR1 is SGHVS and CDR2 FQNEAQ. The CDR3 DNA is TGTGCCAGCAGCTTAGCGGGGGGACCTAACTATGGCTACACCTTC. Residues: CASSLAGGPNYGYTF. The entire variable domain, with the rest obtained from reference TRBV7-8 and TRBJ1-2, is as follows: GAGVSQSPRYKVAKRGQDVALRCDPISGHVSLFWYQQALGQGPEFLTYFQNEAQLDKSGLPSDRFFAERPEGSVSTLKIQRTQQEDSAVYLCASSLAGGPNYGYTFGSGTRLTVV.

This clone is a singleton in its sample. The chain uses TRBV29-1 and TRBJ1-1; no clear D. V lost 2 bases, J lost 11 bases, and 15 bases lay in between. The length of the CDR3 is 12 residues. CDR1 SQVTM and CDR2 ANQGSEA come from the germline V gene. CDR3 residues: CSVEIGVDTAFF. CDR3 DNA: TGCAGCGTTGAAATCGGGGTCGACACTGCTTTCTTT.

V and J are TRBV6-6 and TRBJ2-3, with unresolved D. V was trimmed by 11 bases and J by 2 bases, leaving 8 bases between them. The CDR3 loop spans 11 amino acids. Germline V gene data show CDR1 as MNHNY and CDR2 as SVGAGI (reference sequence). CDR3 DNA: TGTGCCTCCGGTTCCACAGATACGCAGTATTTT. Its protein is CASGSTDTQYF.